This TCR beta chain was sequenced in a study of Graves' ophthalmopathy and Graves' hyperthyroidism. Study-level findings and limits: Between ophthalmopathy and stable hyperthyroidism, a 13-signature model drew a separation with approximately 87% sensitivity and around 80% specificity. Ophthalmopathy progression was predicted with around 71% sensitivity and approximately 72% specificity.

Between the trimmed V and J ends, which lost 4 bases and 6 bases, there was a span of 18 bases. Germline CDR1 reads MNHNS; CDR2 reads SASEGT. The CDR3 is 15 amino acids. Amplification of TCR beta CDR3 regions used RNA transcripts. Investigators did first-round RT-PCR with HTBI primers, then second-round multiplex PCR. TCRdb re-called the multiplex PCR reads through MiXCR, storing one row per CDR3 protein. The sample records about 390,000 distinct CDR3 sequences, approximately 15% being singletons. The authors defined stable hyperthyroidism as no ophthalmopathy within 18 months of follow-up. About 10 ml of fresh blood yielded the PBMCs by density gradient. This clonotype was seen only once. The antigen is unknown.

The origin of this receptor is a woman aged 18-30 years with stable Graves' hyperthyroidism. The V call is TRBV6-1, the J call TRBJ1-1; D uncertain. The sequencing sample was made of peripheral blood. The CDR3 nucleotides are TGTGCCAGCAGTGGCTCCTCCGTAGGCGCGTCTGAAGCTTTCTTT. This sequence encodes CASSGSSVGASEAFF.